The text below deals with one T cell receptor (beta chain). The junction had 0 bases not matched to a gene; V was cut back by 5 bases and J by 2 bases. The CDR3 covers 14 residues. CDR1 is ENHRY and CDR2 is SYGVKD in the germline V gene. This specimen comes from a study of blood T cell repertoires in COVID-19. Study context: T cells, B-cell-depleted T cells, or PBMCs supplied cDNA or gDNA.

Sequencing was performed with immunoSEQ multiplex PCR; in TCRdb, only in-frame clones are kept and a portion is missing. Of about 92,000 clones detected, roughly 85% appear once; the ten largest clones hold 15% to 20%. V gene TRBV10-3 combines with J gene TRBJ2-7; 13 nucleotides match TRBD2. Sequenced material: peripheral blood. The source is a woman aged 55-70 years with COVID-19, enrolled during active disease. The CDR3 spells CAISTSGGAYEQYF. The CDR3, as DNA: TGTGCCATCAGTACTAGCGGGGGGGCCTACGAGCAGTACTTC.